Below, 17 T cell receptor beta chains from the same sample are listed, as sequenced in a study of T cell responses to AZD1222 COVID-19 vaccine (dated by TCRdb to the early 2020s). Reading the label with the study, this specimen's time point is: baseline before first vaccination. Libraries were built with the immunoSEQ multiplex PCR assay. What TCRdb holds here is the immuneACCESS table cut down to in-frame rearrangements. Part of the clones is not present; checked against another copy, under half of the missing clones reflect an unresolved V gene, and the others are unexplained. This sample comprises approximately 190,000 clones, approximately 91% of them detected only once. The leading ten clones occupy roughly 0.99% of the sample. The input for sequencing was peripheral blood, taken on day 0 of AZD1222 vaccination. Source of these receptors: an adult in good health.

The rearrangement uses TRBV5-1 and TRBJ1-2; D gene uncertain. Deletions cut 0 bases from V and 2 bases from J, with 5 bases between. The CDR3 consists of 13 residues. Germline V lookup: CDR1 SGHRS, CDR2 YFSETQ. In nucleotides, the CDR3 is TGCGCCAGCAGCTTGGATGTGAACTATGGCTACACCTTC. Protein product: CASSLDVNYGYTF.

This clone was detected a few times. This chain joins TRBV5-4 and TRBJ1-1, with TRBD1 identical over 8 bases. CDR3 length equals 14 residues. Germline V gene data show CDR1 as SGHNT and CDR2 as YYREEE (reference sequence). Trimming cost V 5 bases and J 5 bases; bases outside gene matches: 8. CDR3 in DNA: TGTGCCAGCAGGGACCAGGGGGCGATGACTGAAGCTTTCTTT. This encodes CASRDQGAMTEAFF. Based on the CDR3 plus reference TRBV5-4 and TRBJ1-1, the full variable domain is ETGVTQSPTHLIKTRGQQVTLRCSSQSGHNTVSWYQQALGQGPQFIFQYYREEENGRGNFPPRFSGLQFPNYSSELNVNALELDDSALYLCASRDQGAMTEAFFGQGTRLTVV.

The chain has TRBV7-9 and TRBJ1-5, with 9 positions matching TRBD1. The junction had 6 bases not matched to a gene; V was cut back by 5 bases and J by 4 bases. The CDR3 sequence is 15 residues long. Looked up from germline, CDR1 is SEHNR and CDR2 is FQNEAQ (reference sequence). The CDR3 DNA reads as TGTGCCAGCAGCCCCAGCGGACAGGGGAATCAGCCCCAGCATTTT. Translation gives CASSPSGQGNQPQHF.

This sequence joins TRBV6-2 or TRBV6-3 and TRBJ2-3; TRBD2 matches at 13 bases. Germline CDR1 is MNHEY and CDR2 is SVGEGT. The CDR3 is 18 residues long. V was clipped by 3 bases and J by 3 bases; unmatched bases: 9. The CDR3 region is CASSYNSGLAGQTDTQYF. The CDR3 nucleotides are TGTGCCAGCAGTTATAACTCGGGACTAGCGGGACAAACAGATACGCAGTATTTT.

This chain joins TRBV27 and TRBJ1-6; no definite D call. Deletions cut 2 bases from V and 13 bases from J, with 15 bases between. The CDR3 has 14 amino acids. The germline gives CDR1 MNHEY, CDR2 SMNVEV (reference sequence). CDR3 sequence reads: CASSLTLGGLPLHF. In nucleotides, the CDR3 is TGTGCCAGCAGTTTAACCCTAGGAGGTCTGCCCCTCCACTTT.

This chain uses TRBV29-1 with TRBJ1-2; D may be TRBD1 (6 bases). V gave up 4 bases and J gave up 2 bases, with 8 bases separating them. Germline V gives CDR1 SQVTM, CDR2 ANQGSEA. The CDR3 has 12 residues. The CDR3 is CSVVDRNYGYTF. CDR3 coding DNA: TGCAGCGTTGTGGACAGAAACTATGGCTACACCTTC.

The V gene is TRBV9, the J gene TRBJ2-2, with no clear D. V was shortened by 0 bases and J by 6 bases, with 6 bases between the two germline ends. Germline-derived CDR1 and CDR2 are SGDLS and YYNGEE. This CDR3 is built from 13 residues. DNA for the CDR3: TGTGCCAGCAGCGTAGTATCGTCCGGGGAGCTGTTTTTT. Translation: CASSVVSSGELFF.

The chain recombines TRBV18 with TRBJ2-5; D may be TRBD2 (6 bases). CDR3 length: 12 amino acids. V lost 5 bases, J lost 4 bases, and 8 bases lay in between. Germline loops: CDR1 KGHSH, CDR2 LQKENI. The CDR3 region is CASSWGGETQYF. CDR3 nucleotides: TGTGCCAGCTCATGGGGAGGAGAGACCCAGTACTTC. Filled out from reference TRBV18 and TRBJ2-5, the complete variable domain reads NAGVMQNPRHLVRRRGQEARLRCSPMKGHSHVYWYRQLPEEGLKFMVYLQKENIIDESGMPKERFSAEFPKEGPSILRIQQVVRGDSAAYFCASSWGGETQYFGPGTRLLVL.

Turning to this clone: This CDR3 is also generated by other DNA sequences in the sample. The CDR3 is CAISESRASGDNNEQFF. The DNA of the CDR3 is TGTGCCATCAGTGAGTCTAGGGCTAGCGGGGATAACAATGAGCAGTTCTTC. The gene calls are TRBV10-3 and TRBJ2-1; 9 bases align to TRBD2. V lost 0 bases to trimming and J lost 5 bases; unmatched junction nucleotides: 8. Germline values: CDR1 ENHRY, CDR2 SYGVKD. The CDR3 is 17 amino acids.

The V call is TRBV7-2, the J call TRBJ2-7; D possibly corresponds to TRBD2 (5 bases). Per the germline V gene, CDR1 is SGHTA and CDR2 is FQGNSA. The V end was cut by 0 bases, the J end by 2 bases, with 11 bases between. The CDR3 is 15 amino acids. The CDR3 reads CASSLAGLPAYEQYF. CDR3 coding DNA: TGTGCCAGCAGCTTAGCCGGACTTCCTGCCTACGAGCAGTACTTC.

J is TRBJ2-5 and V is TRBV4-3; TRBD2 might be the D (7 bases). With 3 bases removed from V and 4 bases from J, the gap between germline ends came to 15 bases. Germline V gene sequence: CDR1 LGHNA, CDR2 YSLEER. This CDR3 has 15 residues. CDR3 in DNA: TGCGCCAGCAGCCATAGGGGGGGCGGGTTAGAGACCCAGTACTTC. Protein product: CASSHRGGGLETQYF.

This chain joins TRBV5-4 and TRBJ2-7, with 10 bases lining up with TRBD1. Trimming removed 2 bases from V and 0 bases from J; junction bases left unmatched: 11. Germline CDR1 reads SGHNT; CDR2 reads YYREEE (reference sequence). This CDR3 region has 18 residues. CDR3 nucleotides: TGTGCCAGCAGCTTTTTTCCGGGACAGGGGTCAAGCTCCTACGAGCAGTACTTC. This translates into CASSFFPGQGSSSYEQYF.

CDR3: CASSLAPGQSSYEQYF. The CDR3 coding sequence is TGCGCCAGCAGCTTGGCACCGGGACAGAGCTCCTACGAGCAGTACTTC. The chain has TRBV5-1 and TRBJ2-7; TRBD1 aligns across 7 bases. This CDR3 comprises 16 residues. The junction had 6 bases not matched to a gene; V was cut back by 0 bases and J by 0 bases. Germline assignment: CDR1 SGHRS and CDR2 YFSETQ.

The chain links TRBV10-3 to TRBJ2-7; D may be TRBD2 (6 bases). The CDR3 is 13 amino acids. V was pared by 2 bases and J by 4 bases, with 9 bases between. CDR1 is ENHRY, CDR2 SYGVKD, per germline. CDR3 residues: CAISEREHYEQYF. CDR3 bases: TGTGCCATCAGTGAGCGGGAGCATTACGAGCAGTACTTC.

CDR3 sequence reads: CATRGQVVDTQYF. In DNA, the CDR3 is TGTGCCACCAGGGGACAGGTGGTAGATACGCAGTATTTT. The gene calls are TRBV24-1 and TRBJ2-3, with 8 bases fitting TRBD1. The CDR3 totals 13 residues. The V gene end was trimmed by 7 bases and the J gene end by 5 bases; junction bases not matched to a gene: 4. CDR1 and CDR2 (germline): KGHDR, SFDVKD.

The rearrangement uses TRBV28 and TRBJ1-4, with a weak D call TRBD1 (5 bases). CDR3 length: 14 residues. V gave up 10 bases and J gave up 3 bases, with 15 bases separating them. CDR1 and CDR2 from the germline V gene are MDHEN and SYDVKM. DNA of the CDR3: TGTGCCACTCGAGGGGAGACTGCTAATGAAAAACTGTTTTTT. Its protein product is CATRGETANEKLFF.

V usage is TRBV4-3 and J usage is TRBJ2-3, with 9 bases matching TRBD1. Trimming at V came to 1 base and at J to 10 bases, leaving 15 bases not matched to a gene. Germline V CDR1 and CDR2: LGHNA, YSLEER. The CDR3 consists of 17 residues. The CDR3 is CASSQVGRDRVRDAQYF. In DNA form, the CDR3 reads TGCGCCAGCAGCCAAGTCGGGCGGGACAGGGTCCGGGACGCGCAGTATTTT.